The following is a TCR beta chain sequence with its context. Its antigen is currently unknown. At one boundary the junction diverges from the germline segment, which might be a read error. This sample is part of a study of blood T cells in healthy people across ages. On the study more broadly: Template-switching capture recovered about one barcoded beta molecule per two T cells.

Primers used in a second PCR of roughly 6 to 11 cycles were a sample-barcoded 5' primer and a J-beta primer mix. Each CDR3 protein is one row after TCRdb ran MiXCR on the 5' RACE reads. The sample contains around 1,800,000 distinct CDR3 sequences, roughly two fifths of which appear only once. The CDR3 is made up of 13 amino acids. The germline CDR1 and CDR2 sequences are ENHRY and SYGVKD. Study results and caveats: Long-lived donors carried more naive CD4+ cells and greater diversity than aged donors. Roughly linear declines in TCR beta diversity per million T cells occurred with age. Those diversity estimates obtained from one million T cells were thought to be underestimates.

This receptor was taken from a human donor in good health. The specimen sequenced was blood. The genes are TRBV10-3 and TRBJ2-5; D remains ambiguous. The CDR3 here is CAVSPPQLETQYF. The CDR3 DNA is TGTGCCGTCAGCCCCCCCCAACTAGAGACCCAGTACTTC.